These T cell receptor beta chains were read from a single sample in a study of blood T cells in healthy people across ages. TCRdb itself ran the 5' RACE reads through MiXCR, one entry per CDR3 protein. The sample lists roughly 730,000 distinct CDR3 sequences, more than 55% occurring once. Sequencing was done on a sample of blood. The receptors originated from a man aged 35-49 years in good health. The CDR3 runs from the conserved cysteine through the conserved F or W. The D gene is left open where the match is weak. Size is omitted from some rows. Given values are once, few, many or a class for expanded clones.

d_gene,v_gene,j_gene,abundance,CDR3aa,CDR3nt
.,TRBV6-1,TRBJ2-7,once,CASSEYPYGAEEKYF,TGTGCCAGCAGTGAATATCCCTATGGGGCCGAAGAAAAGTACTTC
.,TRBV3-1,TRBJ2-6,once,CASSPNRDSGANVLTF,TGTGCCAGCAGCCCCAACAGGGACTCTGGGGCCAACGTCCTGACTTTC
TRBD1,TRBV20-1,TRBJ1-2,.,CSARDRDSGYGYTF,TGCAGTGCTAGAGATCGGGACAGCGGCTATGGCTACACCTTC
TRBD1,TRBV12-3/TRBV12-4,TRBJ2-7,few,CASEKPPGTGGSEQYF,TGTGCCAGTGAAAAACCTCCCGGGACAGGGGGCTCCGAGCAGTACTTC
TRBD1,TRBV6-1,TRBJ1-4,.,CASRTDRGTNEKLFF,TGTGCCAGCAGGACGGACAGGGGAACTAATGAAAAACTGTTTTTT
.,TRBV20-1,TRBJ1-1,.,CSAQIAGANTEAFF,TGCAGTGCACAGATTGCCGGGGCCAACACTGAAGCTTTCTTT
.,TRBV12-3/TRBV12-4,TRBJ2-1,.,CASSFMANEQFF,TGTGCCAGCAGTTTTATGGCCAATGAGCAGTTCTTC
TRBD2,TRBV20-1,TRBJ2-3,few,CSAPILAGGSTDTQYF,TGCAGTGCCCCAATACTAGCGGGGGGGAGCACAGATACGCAGTATTTT
TRBD1,TRBV6-6,TRBJ2-5,.,CASSYEARGLKETQYF,TGTGCCAGCAGTTATGAGGCCAGGGGGCTTAAAGAGACCCAGTACTTC
.,TRBV4-2,TRBJ2-7,few,CASSQGGRSYEQYF,TGTGCCAGCAGCCAAGGAGGACGTTCCTACGAGCAGTACTTC
.,TRBV30,TRBJ2-7,.,CAWSLGPVVRREQYF,TGTGCCTGGAGCCTAGGGCCTGTAGTGCGCCGCGAGCAGTACTTC
.,TRBV30,TRBJ1-2,few,CAWSVNLQNYGYTF,TGTGCCTGGAGTGTCAACTTACAAAACTATGGCTACACCTTC
.,TRBV30,TRBJ1-2,few,CAWRAGFDYGYTF,TGTGCCTGGAGGGCCGGGTTTGACTATGGCTACACCTTC
.,TRBV4-1,TRBJ2-7,.,CASSQGPNLNSYEQYF,TGCGCCAGCAGCCAGGGACCGAACCTGAACTCCTACGAGCAGTACTTC
TRBD1,TRBV20-1,TRBJ1-2,.,CSAWTGANYGYTF,TGCAGTGCCTGGACAGGGGCGAACTATGGCTACACCTTC
TRBD1,TRBV7-2,TRBJ1-2,.,CASSPRQGPNYGYTF,TGTGCCAGCAGCCCTAGACAGGGACCTAACTATGGCTACACCTTC
.,TRBV13,TRBJ2-3,.,CASSYVGVPSTDTQYF,TGTGCCAGCAGCTACGTCGGGGTTCCAAGCACAGATACGCAGTATTTT
.,TRBV18,TRBJ2-2,.,CASSPTPTAELFF,TGTGCCAGCTCACCGACCCCGACGGCGGAGCTGTTTTTT
.,TRBV20-1,TRBJ1-6,.,CSARQGLRGVYNSPLHF,TGCAGTGCTAGACAGGGGTTAAGGGGAGTTTATAATTCACCCCTCCACTTT
TRBD2,TRBV12-3/TRBV12-4,TRBJ2-7,few,CASSSSGTEQYF,TGTGCCAGCAGCTCCAGCGGGACCGAGCAGTACTTC
.,TRBV20-1,TRBJ2-6,many,CSARDIRSGANVLTF,TGCAGTGCTAGAGATATCCGATCTGGGGCCAACGTCCTGACTTTC
.,TRBV12-3/TRBV12-4,TRBJ1-4,.,CASSFGDHSDEKLFF,TGTGCCAGCAGTTTTGGCGATCATTCGGACGAAAAACTGTTTTTT
.,TRBV20-1,TRBJ2-7,few,CSAPLGAHYEQYF,TGCAGTGCTCCTTTAGGAGCCCACTACGAGCAGTACTTC
.,TRBV5-1,TRBJ2-7,few,CASSLGTVTEQYF,TGCGCCAGCAGCTTGGGTACGGTGACGGAGCAGTACTTC
.,TRBV11-3,TRBJ2-7,few,CASSAKTGTYEQYF,TGTGCCAGCAGCGCAAAAACAGGGACCTACGAGCAGTACTTC
TRBD2,TRBV5-1,TRBJ2-5,few,CASSSIAGGGETQYF,TGCGCCAGCAGCTCAATAGCGGGAGGGGGAGAGACCCAGTACTTC
TRBD1,TRBV20-1,TRBJ2-1,.,CSATGQGGETQFF,TGCAGTGCTACAGGACAGGGCGGAGAGACCCAGTTCTTC
.,TRBV20-1,TRBJ2-7,.,CSAGGGNTYEQYF,TGCAGTGCAGGGGGAGGGAACACCTACGAGCAGTACTTC
TRBD1,TRBV12-3/TRBV12-4,TRBJ1-5,.,CASSPVWGGTGNQPQHF,TGTGCCAGCAGCCCGGTTTGGGGGGGGACAGGTAATCAGCCCCAGCATTTT
.,TRBV19,TRBJ1-2,.,CASSRGLRALNYGYTF,TGTGCCAGTAGTAGGGGACTAAGAGCCCTGAACTATGGCTACACCTTC
.,TRBV2,TRBJ2-7,.,CASRPDSLTYEQYF,TGTGCCAGCAGACCCGACAGCCTTACCTACGAGCAGTACTTC
.,TRBV4-1,TRBJ1-5,.,CASSQESGTRQPQHF,TGCGCCAGCAGCCAAGAATCGGGGACGAGGCAGCCCCAGCATTTT
TRBD2,TRBV29-1,TRBJ2-1,.,CSGRLAGYNEQFF,TGCAGCGGTAGACTAGCGGGGTACAATGAGCAGTTCTTC
.,TRBV28,TRBJ2-7,once,CASRAGGPYEQYF,TGTGCCAGCAGGGCAGGGGGGCCCTACGAGCAGTACTTC
TRBD1,TRBV7-2,TRBJ2-1,few,CASSLGPGQWQFF,TGTGCCAGCAGCTTAGGGCCGGGACAGTGGCAGTTCTTC